These 10 T cell receptor beta chains share one sample of origin, sequenced in a study of T-cell reconstitution after alpha-beta-depleted transplantation in children. Molecular barcoding with unique molecular identifiers was used for the TCRbeta library. TCRdb re-analysed the PCR reads in MiXCR, keeping a single row per CDR3 protein. The repertoire has around 110,000 distinct CDR3 sequences, about 9.3% of them found once; the top ten carry less than 35%. Sequencing was performed on PBMCs, taken before TCRalphabeta/CD19-depleted stem cell transplant. The receptors were gathered from a boy younger than 10 with acute lymphoblastic leukemia, due to receive a stem cell transplant.

This clonotype was seen many times. The rearrangement links TRBV20-1 to TRBJ1-1; D unclear. Trimming took 3 bases from V and 7 from J, leaving 6 bases between them. This CDR3 has 10 residues. Germline V gives CDR1 DFQATT, CDR2 SNEGSKA (reference sequence). CDR3 residues: CSASNVEAFF. The CDR3 nucleotides read TGCAGTGCTAGTAACGTTGAAGCTTTCTTT.

The chain has TRBV20-1 and TRBJ2-1, with TRBD2 matching over 8 bases. V shed 3 bases and J 7 bases; nucleotides not matched to a gene: 14. The CDR3 totals 16 residues. The germline V gene has CDR1 DFQATT and CDR2 SNEGSKA (reference sequence). CDR3 protein: CSASGLAGTTLNEQFF. CDR3 DNA sequence: TGCAGTGCTAGTGGCTTAGCGGGAACGACCTTAAATGAGCAGTTCTTC.

This rearrangement joins TRBV5-1 to TRBJ1-4; D might be TRBD1 (6 bases). Germline V gene lookup returns CDR1 SGHRS and CDR2 YFSETQ. V gave up 0 bases and J gave up 4 bases, with 10 bases separating them. The CDR3 length is 15 residues. CDR3 loop: CASSLEGQSNEKLFF. The DNA of the CDR3 is TGCGCCAGCAGCTTGGAAGGACAGAGTAATGAAAAACTGTTTTTT.

This clonotype has a handful of counts. The genes are TRBV20-1 and TRBJ2-1; D remains ambiguous. Trimming removed 0 bases from V and 3 bases from J, with 15 bases in between. The CDR3 covers 16 residues. CDR1 and CDR2 (germline): DFQATT, SNEGSKA (reference sequence). The CDR3 region is CSAREEALAIYNEQFF. As DNA, the CDR3 is TGCAGTGCTAGAGAAGAGGCACTTGCGATCTACAATGAGCAGTTCTTC.

A few counts support this clonotype. V is TRBV5-1 and J is TRBJ2-6; no firm D call. Looked up from germline, CDR1 is SGHRS and CDR2 is YFSETQ. This CDR3 spans 15 amino acids. Between the trimmed V and J ends, which lost 2 bases and 2 bases, there was a span of 8 bases. The CDR3 DNA follows: TGCGCCAGCAGCTTAGATTTAACTGGGGCCAACGTCCTGACTTTC. Translating gives CASSLDLTGANVLTF. Full variable domain (missing parts from reference TRBV5-1 and TRBJ2-6): KAGVTQTPRYLIKTRGQQVTLSCSPISGHRSVSWYQQTPGQGLQFLFEYFSETQRNKGNFPGRFSGRQFSNSRSEMNVSTLELGDSALYLCASSLDLTGANVLTFGAGSRLTVL.

This rearrangement joins TRBV20-1 to TRBJ2-1, with 13 bases that match TRBD2. J gave up 12 bases and V 0 bases, and 8 bases lay outside the gene matches. The CDR3 has 15 amino acids. Germline CDR1 and CDR2: DFQATT and SNEGSKA (reference sequence). The CDR3 sequence: CSARDPGLAGPRQFF. CDR3 nucleotide sequence: TGCAGTGCTAGAGATCCGGGACTAGCGGGACCTCGGCAGTTCTTC.

The genes are TRBV7-9 and TRBJ2-5, with 10 positions matching TRBD2. V lost 5 bases, J lost 4 bases, and 7 bases stayed unmatched. CDR1 is SEHNR, CDR2 FQNEAQ, per germline (reference sequence). CDR3 length equals 15 residues. This CDR3 is CASSPSGRARETQYF. As DNA, the CDR3 is TGTGCCAGCAGCCCCAGCGGGAGGGCCCGAGAGACCCAGTACTTC.

Points on this clonotype: A much larger clone lies a single base off, so this may be a read error. V and J are TRBV29-1 and TRBJ2-5; the match to TRBD2 covers 10 bases. CDR1 and CDR2 (germline): SQVTM, ANQGSEA. V was pared by 3 bases and J by 4 bases, with 2 bases of the junction left unmatched. The CDR3 contains 13 residues. CDR3 residues: CSVEASGGETQYF. For the CDR3, the DNA is TGCAGCGTTGAGGCTAGCGGGGGAGAGACCCAGTACTTC.

The gene calls are TRBV5-1 and TRBJ2-1, with TRBD2 matching 8 bases. The germline V gene has CDR1 SGHRS and CDR2 YFSETQ. V was pared by 0 bases and J by 4 bases, with 3 bases of the junction left unmatched. The CDR3 covers 15 residues. DNA for the CDR3: TGCGCCAGCAGCTTGGTACTAGCGGCTTACAATGAGCAGTTCTTC. Translating it yields CASSLVLAAYNEQFF.

This clonotype occurred a few times. The rearrangement links TRBV5-1 to TRBJ2-3; 8 nucleotides agree with TRBD1. The CDR3 spans 13 residues. Losses at the gene ends were 7 bases for V and 3 bases for J; bases not matched to a gene: 4. Germline V CDR1 and CDR2: SGHRS, YFSETQ. CDR3 in amino acids: CASQGQATDTQYF. Written as DNA, the CDR3 is TGCGCCAGCCAGGGACAGGCTACAGATACGCAGTATTTT.